The clone carrying this T cell receptor (beta chain) has just a few counts. Its target is not known. This entry belongs to a study of a mutant IDH1 vaccine in newly diagnosed glioma. Across the whole study: Sex distribution of treated patients was around 62% male and about 38% female; mean age was 40.4 years. Study conclusions and caveats: Vaccine-induced immune responses occurred in roughly 95% of patients.

Sample time point: week 5, during vaccination. A single vaccine dose contained 300 ug of mutant IDH1 20-mer peptide, and topical imiquimod was used with it. TCRdb's copy holds only in-frame clones and misses some; the assay was immunoSEQ multiplex PCR. The sample includes 49,000 or so clones, just under 80% of them seen just once. The clonotype was recovered from a woman aged 40 to 55 with glioma. The sample consisted of PBMCs, taken from a glioma patient whose treatment included an IDH1 peptide vaccine.

The CDR3 bases are TGTGCCAGCAGGCTGCCAGGGGTGACTGAAGCTTTCTTT. This codes for CASRLPGVTEAFF. The rearrangement links TRBV6-6 to TRBJ1-1, with D tentatively TRBD1 (6 bases). The germline gives CDR1 MNHNY, CDR2 SVGAGI (reference sequence). The ends were cut back, 6 bases at V and 5 bases at J, with 13 bases in the middle. This CDR3 has 13 amino acids.